These 24 T cell receptor beta chains came from one sample sequenced in a study of T cell changes during pregnancy in multiple sclerosis (dated by TCRdb to about 2019). The library was obtained by the immunoSEQ multiplex PCR assay. In its TCRdb copy, this immuneACCESS table keeps in-frame sequences only and misses some clones. Where compared with another copy, unresolved V genes explain less than half of these, and the others have no known cause. In all, the sample holds about 43,000 clones, and roughly 90% of those were seen once. Approximately 1.3% of the sample is held by the ten biggest clonotypes. Input material: PBMCs (not recorded whether the cells were cultured). The receptors come from a female donor with multiple sclerosis, enrolled in a pregnancy study.

The V gene is TRBV28, the J gene TRBJ1-5; D not certain. Germline loops: CDR1 MDHEN, CDR2 SYDVKM. Trimming pared 5 bases from V and 0 bases from J, leaving 8 bases between. There are 14 residues in the CDR3. CDR3 protein: CASSRHDSNQPQHF. CDR3 in DNA: TGTGCCAGCAGTCGACACGATAGCAATCAGCCCCAGCATTTT.

The V and J genes are TRBV7-9 and TRBJ2-1; D call uncertain. Germline V gene sequence: CDR1 SEHNR, CDR2 FQNEAQ (reference sequence). This CDR3 region has 12 residues. Trimming took 4 bases from V and 5 from J, leaving 6 bases between them. CDR3 in DNA: TGTGCCAGCAGCTGGGGAAACAATGAGCAGTTCTTC. This codes for CASSWGNNEQFF.

The chain recombines TRBV5-1 with TRBJ2-2; no reliable D call. Trimming pared 4 bases from V and 10 bases from J, leaving 17 bases between. Per germline, CDR1 SGHRS and CDR2 YFSETQ. CDR3 length equals 14 residues. For the CDR3, the DNA is TGCGCCAGCAGCGCCTCTGGTCGTTTAGAGGAGCTGTTTTTT. It yields the protein CASSASGRLEELFF.

The chain joins TRBV28 to TRBJ1-2; D possibly corresponds to TRBD1 (5 bases). Germline V lookup: CDR1 MDHEN, CDR2 SYDVKM. There are 13 residues in the CDR3. Deletions cut 5 bases from V and 9 bases from J, with 16 bases between. The CDR3 sequence: CASSTQGVGSYTF. In nucleotides, the CDR3 is TGTGCCAGCAGTACCCAGGGAGTAGGTAGCTACACCTTC.

The gene calls are TRBV13 and TRBJ1-2; D is possibly TRBD1 (5 bases). Trimming pared 6 bases from V and 3 bases from J, leaving 8 bases between. The V gene's germline CDR1 is PRHDT and CDR2 FYEKMQ (reference sequence). The CDR3 is made up of 12 amino acids. The CDR3 is CASSWGDYGYTF. The CDR3 DNA reads as TGTGCCAGCAGTTGGGGGGACTATGGCTACACCTTC.

V gene TRBV7-9 combines with J gene TRBJ2-7, with D hard to call. CDR3 length equals 14 residues. V lost 2 bases and J 3 bases, leaving 11 bases between the germline ends. CDR1 is SEHNR and CDR2 is FQNEAQ in the germline V gene (reference sequence). As DNA, the CDR3 is TGTGCCAGCAGCTTAATTGGACCTCTCTACGAGCAGTACTTC. Protein sequence: CASSLIGPLYEQYF. The full variable domain, rest sourced from reference TRBV7-9 and TRBJ2-7, is DTGVSQNPRHKITKRGQNVTFRCDPISEHNRLYWYRQTLGQGPEFLTYFQNEAQLEKSRLLSDRFSAERPKGSFSTLEIQRTEQGDSAMYLCASSLIGPLYEQYFGPGTRLTVT.

The chain recombines TRBV4-1 with TRBJ2-7, with 9 bases lining up with TRBD2. Germline values: CDR1 MGHRA, CDR2 YSYEKL. After removal of 0 bases from V and 4 bases from J, the junction contained 4 bases not matched to a gene. This CDR3 is built from 15 residues. CDR3: CASSQETSGFYEQYF. CDR3 nucleotides: TGCGCCAGCAGCCAAGAGACTAGCGGATTTTACGAGCAGTACTTC.

The chain links TRBV11-3 to TRBJ1-1, with TRBD1 as a possible D gene (6 bases). CDR3 length equals 15 residues. Germline V lookup: CDR1 SGHNT, CDR2 YENEEA. V lost 4 bases and J 0 bases, leaving 12 bases between the germline ends. Here the CDR3 DNA reads TGTGCCAGCAGCTCTGGGGGGCGGATGAACACTGAAGCTTTCTTT. Protein sequence: CASSSGGRMNTEAFF. Variable domain in full (rest from reference TRBV11-3 and TRBJ1-1): EAGVVQSPRYKIIEKKQPVAFWCNPISGHNTLYWYLQNLGQGPELLIRYENEEAVDDSQLPKDRFSAERLKGVDSTLKIQPAELGDSAVYLCASSSGGRMNTEAFFGQGTRLTVV.

A single count supports this clone. V gene TRBV11-2 combines with J gene TRBJ2-2; 10 bases align to TRBD1. This CDR3 region has 17 residues. Germline V lookup: CDR1 SGHAT, CDR2 FQNNGV. The J segment lost 5 bases and the V segment lost 5 bases, leaving 11 bases of the junction unmatched. The CDR3 DNA sequence: TGTGCCAGCAGCCCCACCCGGGACAGGGGTAGAACCGGGGAGCTGTTTTTT. Its protein is CASSPTRDRGRTGELFF.

V is TRBV25-1 and J is TRBJ2-1, with 7 bases aligning to TRBD2. The trim removed 3 bases at V and 4 bases at J, leaving 3 bases unmatched. Germline values: CDR1 MGHDK, CDR2 SYGVNS. This CDR3 comprises 14 residues. DNA for the CDR3: TGTGCCAGCAGTGATCCCGGGGGGTACAATGAGCAGTTCTTC. Translating it yields CASSDPGGYNEQFF.

J is TRBJ1-1 and V is TRBV7-3, with 7 bases aligning to TRBD1. J gave up 7 bases and V 4 bases, and 3 bases lay outside the gene matches. CDR1 and CDR2 from the germline V gene are SGHTA and FQGTGA. This CDR3 region has 12 residues. The CDR3, as DNA: TGTGCCAGCAGCTCAACAGGGGATGAAGCTTTCTTT. Translating gives CASSSTGDEAFF.

The chain recombines TRBV21-1 with TRBJ2-4; the D segment call TRBD1 is taken from the table without a DNA check. TRBV21-1 is termed a pseudogene. The CDR3 runs to 13 residues. The CDR3: CASSKPDRDIQYF. DNA of the CDR3: TGTGCCAGCAGCAAACCAGACAGGGACATTCAGTACTTC.

To note about this clone: The identical CDR3 is also encoded by other nucleotide sequences in the sample. The V and J genes are TRBV2 and TRBJ2-7, with 14 bases that match TRBD2. CDR1 is SNHLY and CDR2 is FYNNEI in the germline V gene. This CDR3 has 16 amino acids. The V segment lost 6 bases and the J segment 6 bases; nucleotides outside the gene matches: 10. CDR3 loop: CASSPLGTSGSSEQYF. Written as DNA, the CDR3 is TGTGCCAGCAGCCCACTGGGGACTAGCGGGAGCAGCGAGCAGTACTTC. Full variable domain (outside the CDR3, taken from reference TRBV2 and TRBJ2-7): EPEVTQTPSHQVTQMGQEVILRCVPISNHLYFYWYRQILGQKVEFLVSFYNNEISEKSEIFDDQFSVERPDGSNFTLKIRSTKLEDSAMYFCASSPLGTSGSSEQYFGPGTRLTVT.

The CDR3, as DNA: TGTGCCAGCTCTCTCTGGGCGGATAATGAGCAGTTCTTC. This translates into CASSLWADNEQFF. The chain uses TRBV18 and TRBJ2-1, with D hard to call. The CDR3 runs to 13 residues. V lost 6 bases and J lost 7, with 13 bases in between. The germline gives CDR1 KGHSH, CDR2 LQKENI.

The rearrangement links TRBV5-5 to TRBJ1-1, with D perhaps matching TRBD1 (5 bases). The CDR3 consists of 13 residues. The V and J ends lost 9 bases and 7 bases respectively, with 19 bases between them. In germline, CDR1 is SGHKS, CDR2 YYEKEE (reference sequence). The CDR3 nucleotides read TGTGCCACTATGACAGCTCCCCTTTATGAAGCTTTCTTT. Protein: CATMTAPLYEAFF.

V and J are TRBV4-2 and TRBJ2-7; D is perhaps TRBD1 or TRBD2 (5 bases each). Germline V lookup: CDR1 LGHNA, CDR2 YNFKEQ. With 0 bases removed from V and 2 bases from J, the gap between germline ends came to 17 bases. The CDR3 is 17 amino acids. The CDR3 sequence is CASSQEFSRDQTYEQYF. The CDR3 nucleotides read TGTGCCAGCAGCCAAGAGTTTTCCCGGGACCAGACCTACGAGCAGTACTTC.

This chain connects TRBV6-5 to TRBJ1-1, with 9 bases identical to TRBD1. V lost 7 bases, J lost 4 bases, and 4 bases stayed unmatched. Germline V CDR1 and CDR2: MNHEY, SVGAGI. The length of the CDR3 is 13 residues. Here the CDR3 reads CASINRGLTEAFF. In nucleotides, the CDR3 is TGTGCCAGCATAAACAGGGGGCTCACTGAAGCTTTCTTT.

V usage is TRBV19 and J usage is TRBJ2-1; 7 bases are shared with TRBD1. After removal of 8 bases from V and 3 bases from J, the junction contained 7 bases not matched to a gene. Germline lookup yields CDR1 LNHDA and CDR2 SQIVND (reference sequence). The CDR3 consists of 14 residues. The CDR3 nucleotides are TGTGCCAGTCGACAGGGAAATGACTACAATGAGCAGTTCTTC. It specifies CASRQGNDYNEQFF.

In DNA, the CDR3 is TGCGCCAGCAGCTCCTTGTGGACCCGAGGAGGCTACACCTTC. Translating gives CASSSLWTRGGYTF. V and J are TRBV5-1 and TRBJ1-2; D is ambiguous. Germline V gives CDR1 SGHRS, CDR2 YFSETQ. The CDR3 has 14 amino acids. V lost 3 bases to trimming and J lost 8 bases, with 17 bases between them.

J is TRBJ2-1 and V is TRBV9; D remains unclear. The V end lost 7 bases, the J end lost 6 bases, and 8 bases lay between the germline ends. The CDR3 is 11 residues long. Germline values: CDR1 SGDLS, CDR2 YYNGEE. CDR3 residues: CASGHVNEQFF. The DNA of the CDR3 is TGTGCCAGCGGGCACGTCAATGAGCAGTTCTTC. Full variable domain (remainder filled in from reference TRBV9 and TRBJ2-1): DSGVTQTPKHLITATGQRVTLRCSPRSGDLSVYWYQQSLDQGLQFLIQYYNGEERAKGNILERFSAQQFPDLHSELNLSSLELGDSALYFCASGHVNEQFFGPGTRLTVL.

This chain joins TRBV28 and TRBJ1-1, with unresolved D. Trimming shortened V by 6 bases and J by 1 base, and 12 bases separated the two germline ends. Germline assignment: CDR1 MDHEN and CDR2 SYDVKM. CDR3 size: 14 residues. This CDR3 is CASSRTRRNTEAFF. The CDR3 region has the DNA TGTGCCAGCAGCCGGACGCGCAGGAACACTGAAGCTTTCTTT. The whole variable domain, remainder taken from reference TRBV28 and TRBJ1-1, is DVKVTQSSRYLVKRTGEKVFLECVQDMDHENMFWYRQDPGLGLRLIYFSYDVKMKEKGDIPEGYSVSREKKERFSLILESASTNQTSMYLCASSRTRRNTEAFFGQGTRLTVV.

This chain joins TRBV5-1 and TRBJ2-1; D is tentatively TRBD1 or TRBD2 (5 bases each). Germline loops: CDR1 SGHRS, CDR2 YFSETQ. V was pared by 5 bases and J by 5 bases, with 17 bases between. The CDR3 contains 15 residues. CDR3 amino acids: CASSRTGTGNNEQFF. The DNA for the CDR3 is TGCGCCAGCAGTAGAACCGGGACGGGAAACAATGAGCAGTTCTTC.

The chain employs TRBV30 and TRBJ2-1; the match to TRBD2 covers 12 bases. The J segment lost 7 bases and the V segment lost 3 bases, leaving 4 bases of the junction unmatched. Germline-derived CDR1 and CDR2 are GTSNPN and SVGIG (reference sequence). The CDR3 is 14 residues long. The CDR3 loop is CAWSATSGSNEQFF. The CDR3 nucleotides read TGTGCCTGGAGCGCGACTAGCGGGAGTAATGAGCAGTTCTTC.

The chain links TRBV18 to TRBJ2-5; 7 nucleotides align to TRBD2. The CDR3 covers 15 residues. Looked up from germline, CDR1 is KGHSH and CDR2 is LQKENI. J gave up 2 bases and V 3 bases, and 6 bases lay outside the gene matches. CDR3 in amino acids: CASSPSLAAQETQYF. CDR3 sequence (DNA): TGTGCCAGCTCACCGAGTCTAGCGGCACAAGAGACCCAGTACTTC. The variable domain in full, with the rest retrieved from reference TRBV18 and TRBJ2-5, is NAGVMQNPRHLVRRRGQEARLRCSPMKGHSHVYWYRQLPEEGLKFMVYLQKENIIDESGMPKERFSAEFPKEGPSILRIQQVVRGDSAAYFCASSPSLAAQETQYFGPGTRLLVL.